This T cell receptor beta chain was sequenced in a study of CXCR3-negative and CXCR3-positive naive CD8 T cells. This CDR3 comprises 14 residues. Researchers prepared the TRB cDNA libraries using 5' RACE with UMI labels. TCRdb reanalyzed the 5' RACE reads, giving one entry per CDR3 protein sequence and no DNA. This sample contains about 62,000 distinct CDR3 sequences. The sequence was obtained from a human donor in good health. Some clones in this sample may be carry-over from other donors' samples. The chain couples TRBV23-1 to TRBJ2-1; TCRdb's assignment of TRBD2 cannot be checked, as there is no DNA. TRBV23-1 carries the ORF label, with uncertain function. The sequencing sample was made of naive CXCR3- CD8+ T cells from blood. The subset was: CD45RO-CCR7+CD27+CD95- naive CD8+ T cells lacking CXCR3 (TNR3-). The CDR3 reads CASKAGGPEYEQFF.